One and the same sample provided the 25 T cell receptor beta chains below, sequenced in a study of vaccination and CD4 T cells after COVID-19. The Oncomine TCR Beta short-read assay sequenced DNA from cultured CD4+ T cells. One entry per CDR3 protein results from TCRdb running MiXCR on the PCR reads. The table has roughly 15,000 distinct CDR3 sequences, approximately 50% seen once. Treatment given: approximately 11-day PBMC culture with coronavirus spike peptide pools or control peptides (ViraFEST assay). Antigens of these TCRs are unknown. Sample: CD4+ T cells from blood, cultured in vitro, taken before SARS-CoV-2 vaccination. These TCRs come from a human donor who received a COVID-19 vaccine.

This clonotype came up a few times. The rearrangement joins TRBV2 to TRBJ1-5; D is undetermined. Germline V lookup: CDR1 SNHLY, CDR2 FYNNEI. CDR3 length equals 12 residues. Trimming pared 6 bases from V and 8 bases from J, leaving 11 bases between. CDR3 protein: CASRLEVEPQHF. DNA of the CDR3: TGTGCCAGCAGGCTCGAAGTGGAGCCCCAGCATTTT.

This clonotype was counted a few times. The chain links TRBV20-1 to TRBJ1-6, with 8 bases that match TRBD1. Germline V CDR1 and CDR2: DFQATT, SNEGSKA (reference sequence). Trimming at V came to 5 bases and at J to 7 bases, leaving 4 bases not matched to a gene. The CDR3 runs to 13 residues. CDR3 sequence: CSASDRVNSPLHF. The CDR3 region has the DNA TGCAGTGCTTCGGACAGGGTAAATTCACCCCTCCACTTT.

The V and J genes are TRBV25-1 and TRBJ1-1; D call uncertain. Between the trimmed V and J ends, which lost 3 bases and 3 bases, there was a span of 8 bases. Germline V CDR1 and CDR2: MGHDK, SYGVNS. The CDR3 consists of 13 residues. The CDR3 sequence: CASSEELDTEAFF. CDR3 in DNA: TGTGCCAGCAGTGAGGAGCTGGACACTGAAGCTTTCTTT.

This clonotype was picked up a small number of times. DNA of the CDR3: TGTGCCAGCAGTGGAACCCCAGGGACAGAGGATGGCTACACCTTC. It translates to CASSGTPGTEDGYTF. The chain has TRBV25-1 and TRBJ1-2; 7 bases map to TRBD1. The length of the CDR3 is 15 residues. CDR1 and CDR2 (germline): MGHDK, SYGVNS. Trimming at V came to 4 bases and at J to 6 bases, leaving 11 bases not matched to a gene.

The chain employs TRBV2 and TRBJ2-7; D may match TRBD1 or TRBD2 (6 bases each). This CDR3 spans 18 amino acids. The V and J ends lost 1 base and 1 base respectively, with 20 bases between them. CDR1 SNHLY and CDR2 FYNNEI come from the germline V gene. DNA of the CDR3: TGTGCCAGCAGTGAAGGGGGGGCGGTTGCCGAAAGATCCTACGAGCAGTACTTC. Translating gives CASSEGGAVAERSYEQYF. The whole variable domain, remainder taken from reference TRBV2 and TRBJ2-7, is EPEVTQTPSHQVTQMGQEVILRCVPISNHLYFYWYRQILGQKVEFLVSFYNNEISEKSEIFDDQFSVERPDGSNFTLKIRSTKLEDSAMYFCASSEGGAVAERSYEQYFGPGTRLTVT.

J is TRBJ2-3 and V is TRBV19, with 7 bases lining up with TRBD2. CDR3 length: 13 amino acids. Germline V gene sequence: CDR1 LNHDA, CDR2 SQIVND (reference sequence). After removal of 6 bases from V and 3 bases from J, the junction contained 3 bases not matched to a gene. CDR3 sequence (DNA): TGTGCCAGTAGCGGGGGGAGGACAGATACGCAGTATTTT. This sequence encodes CASSGGRTDTQYF.

This clonotype was seen more than once but under ten times. The rearrangement uses TRBV7-9 and TRBJ1-5; no definite D call. Germline CDR1 is SEHNR and CDR2 is FQNEAQ (reference sequence). V was pared by 2 bases and J by 6 bases, with 11 bases between. The CDR3 totals 14 residues. In DNA form, the CDR3 reads TGTGCCAGCAGCTTATCGACGGGTTTTCAGCCCCAGCATTTT. Amino acids: CASSLSTGFQPQHF.

The table lists this clonotype with a few counts. The genes are TRBV7-9 and TRBJ1-2; 8 bases are a match to TRBD1. Germline CDR1 is SEHNR and CDR2 is FQNEAQ (reference sequence). This CDR3 has 14 residues. V was pared by 3 bases and J by 2 bases, with 2 bases of the junction left unmatched. CDR3 coding DNA: TGTGCCAGCAGCTTGACAGGGGACAACTATGGCTACACCTTC. Translated: CASSLTGDNYGYTF.

J is TRBJ2-2 and V is TRBV10-3; the match to TRBD2 covers 10 bases. Trimming took 4 bases from V and 6 from J; bases not matched to a gene: 5. The V gene's germline CDR1 is ENHRY and CDR2 SYGVKD. This CDR3 contains 15 residues. The CDR3 loop reads CAISVSGGAAGELFF. CDR3 bases: TGTGCCATCAGTGTGAGCGGGGGGGCCGCCGGGGAGCTGTTTTTT.

This clonotype was seen a handful of times. The rearrangement links TRBV12-3 or TRBV12-4 to TRBJ1-2; no clear D gene. Trimming cost V 5 bases and J 7 bases, with 23 bases left between them. The length of the CDR3 is 16 residues. In nucleotides, the CDR3 is TGTGCCAGCAGTCCCTATAGAGTGGGCGGATTGGGTGGCTACACCTTC. The encoded protein is CASSPYRVGGLGGYTF.

This chain connects TRBV6-1 to TRBJ2-1; TRBD2 matches 9 bases. The CDR3 has 17 amino acids. The germline gives CDR1 MNHNS, CDR2 SASEGT. With V trimmed by 4 bases and J by 8 bases, 15 bases remained unmatched. CDR3 bases: TGTGCCAGCAGTGGAAGGGAAAGGTTTAGCGGGGGAGATGAGCAGTTCTTC. It yields the protein CASSGRERFSGGDEQFF.

The chain links TRBV20-1 to TRBJ1-4; D gene unclear. CDR3 size: 16 residues. In germline, CDR1 is DFQATT, CDR2 SNEGSKA (reference sequence). The germline V and J ends were trimmed by 0 bases and 0 bases, with 11 bases remaining between them. This CDR3 reads CSARDRPLATNEKLFF. The CDR3 nucleotides are TGCAGTGCTAGAGATCGGCCTCTTGCAACTAATGAAAAACTGTTTTTT.

Notes on this clonotype: Because it lacks the conserved phenylalanine or tryptophan at the end, this CDR3 is likely a read error. The chain carries TRBV30 and TRBJ2-7; D gene unclear. Germline values: CDR1 GTSNPN, CDR2 SVGIG (reference sequence). The CDR3 is 12 residues long. The V end lost 0 bases, the J end lost 6 bases, and 9 bases lay between the germline ends. CDR3 sequence: CAWSVQGIEQYY. CDR3 DNA: TGTGCCTGGAGTGTACAAGGGATCGAGCAGTACTAC.

This clonotype occurred a few times. The chain couples TRBV6-2 or TRBV6-3 to TRBJ1-5, with D unresolved. The CDR3 runs 14 residues. In germline, CDR1 is MNHEY, CDR2 SVGEGT. The V end lost 4 bases, the J end lost 5 bases, and 12 bases lay between the germline ends. CDR3 region: CASSSGSHYQPQHF. The CDR3 DNA reads TGTGCCAGCAGTTCGGGCAGCCATTATCAGCCCCAGCATTTT.

The chain links TRBV10-3 to TRBJ2-1, with D uncertain. Germline CDR1 reads ENHRY; CDR2 reads SYGVKD. Between the trimmed V and J ends, which lost 0 bases and 2 bases, there was a span of 11 bases. This CDR3 comprises 16 residues. The CDR3 sequence is CAISESPRHPYNEQFF. The CDR3 DNA sequence: TGTGCCATCAGTGAGTCGCCGCGCCACCCCTACAATGAGCAGTTCTTC.

The chain couples TRBV4-2 to TRBJ2-3; 11 nucleotides align to TRBD2. Per germline, CDR1 LGHNA and CDR2 YNFKEQ. With 4 bases clipped from V and 6 bases from J, the junction kept 9 bases outside the gene matches. The CDR3 totals 16 residues. The CDR3 sequence is CASSLIAGGPADTQYF. CDR3 DNA: TGTGCCAGCAGCCTAATAGCGGGGGGGCCCGCGGATACGCAGTATTTT.

This rearrangement joins TRBV11-3 to TRBJ2-5; TRBD2 is a possible D gene (5 bases). In germline, CDR1 is SGHNT, CDR2 YENEEA. The germline V and J ends were trimmed by 0 bases and 5 bases, with 7 bases remaining between them. CDR3 length: 13 residues. The CDR3 here is CASSLERRETQYF. The CDR3 DNA is TGTGCCAGCAGCTTAGAACGGAGGGAGACCCAGTACTTC.

The chain combines TRBV5-6 with TRBJ2-2, with TRBD2 matching 9 bases. The CDR3 consists of 16 residues. The germline gives CDR1 SGHDT, CDR2 YYEEEE. V lost 0 bases to trimming and J lost 1 base; unmatched junction nucleotides: 1. The CDR3 here is CASSLGLAVNTGELFF. The CDR3 nucleotides are TGTGCCAGCAGCTTGGGACTAGCGGTGAACACCGGGGAGCTGTTTTTT.

This clonotype was seen more than once but under ten times. V is TRBV6-1 and J is TRBJ2-3, with no clear D. Germline V CDR1 and CDR2: MNHNS, SASEGT. There are 13 residues in the CDR3. V was clipped by 6 bases and J by 4 bases, with 11 bases between them. This CDR3 reads CASSPLGADTQYF. Here the CDR3 DNA reads TGTGCCAGCAGCCCCCTTGGAGCAGATACGCAGTATTTT.

The genes are TRBV7-4 and TRBJ2-1, with D possibly called TRBD1 or TRBD2 (6 bases each). The germline gives CDR1 SGHVT, CDR2 SQSDAQ. This CDR3 spans 15 amino acids. Trimming took 7 bases from V and 0 from J, leaving 13 bases between them. The CDR3, as DNA: TGTGCCAGCACACCCGGGGGCGGCTCCTACAATGAGCAGTTCTTC. Amino acids: CASTPGGGSYNEQFF.

The V gene is TRBV20-1, the J gene TRBJ1-1; 10 nucleotides line up with TRBD1. The CDR3 consists of 14 residues. Germline values: CDR1 DFQATT, CDR2 SNEGSKA (reference sequence). Trimming at V came to 5 bases and at J to 3 bases, leaving 6 bases not matched to a gene. The CDR3 DNA sequence: TGCAGTGCTTTCATCGGGACAGGGGACACTGAAGCTTTCTTT. This gives the protein CSAFIGTGDTEAFF.

The chain employs TRBV6-1 and TRBJ1-2; the D gene is possibly TRBD1 (5 bases). This CDR3 region has 14 residues. With 6 bases removed from V and 2 bases from J, the gap between germline ends came to 13 bases. Germline V CDR1 and CDR2: MNHNS, SASEGT. The CDR3 region is CASSDRTKNYGYTF. The CDR3 DNA follows: TGTGCCAGCAGCGATCGGACAAAAAACTATGGCTACACCTTC.

This clonotype was counted once. The chain couples TRBV2 to TRBJ2-2; 14 nucleotides match TRBD2. V lost 2 bases to trimming and J lost 13 bases; unmatched junction nucleotides: 6. The CDR3 extends over 15 amino acids. Germline assignment: CDR1 SNHLY and CDR2 FYNNEI. Written as DNA, the CDR3 is TGTGCCAGCAGTGAATGGACTAGCGGGGGGTTAGGGCTGTTTTTT. Its protein product is CASSEWTSGGLGLFF.

This rearrangement joins TRBV19 to TRBJ1-5; D perhaps matches TRBD1 (6 bases). CDR1 is LNHDA, CDR2 SQIVND, per germline (reference sequence). The CDR3 sequence is 13 residues long. Trimming took off 3 bases at V and 7 bases at J, with 10 bases between the two ends. In nucleotides, the CDR3 is TGTGCCAGTAGTATTAAGGGGGTACAGCCCCAGCATTTT. Its protein is CASSIKGVQPQHF.

This clonotype appeared a single time. The chain has TRBV12-3 or TRBV12-4 and TRBJ1-2; no reliable D call. V was trimmed by 3 bases and J by 5 bases, leaving 7 bases between them. This CDR3 comprises 12 residues. CDR3 DNA sequence: TGTGCCAGCAGTTTTGGCTCGTATGGCTACACCTTC. It is translated as CASSFGSYGYTF.